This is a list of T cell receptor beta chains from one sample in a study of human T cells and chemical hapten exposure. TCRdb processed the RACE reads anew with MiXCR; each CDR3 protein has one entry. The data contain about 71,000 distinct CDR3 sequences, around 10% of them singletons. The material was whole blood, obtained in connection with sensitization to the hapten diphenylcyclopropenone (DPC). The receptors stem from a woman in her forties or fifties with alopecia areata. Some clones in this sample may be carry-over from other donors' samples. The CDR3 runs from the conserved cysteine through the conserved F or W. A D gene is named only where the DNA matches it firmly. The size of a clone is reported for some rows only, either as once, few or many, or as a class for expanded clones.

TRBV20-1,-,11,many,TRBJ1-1,TGCAGTGCTAGAGGGGGGACTGAAGCTTTCTTT,CSARGGTEAFF
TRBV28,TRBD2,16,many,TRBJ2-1,TGTGCCAGCAGGACTCAGCTAGCGGGAGTCTTCAATGAGCAGTTCTTC,CASRTQLAGVFNEQFF
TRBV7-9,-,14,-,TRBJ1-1,TGTGCCAGCACGACTTTGGGCAGCGCCCGCGAGGCTTTCTTT,CASTTLGSAREAFF
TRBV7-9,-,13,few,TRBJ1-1,TGTGCCAGCAGCGAGACAAAGAACACTGAAGCTTTCTTT,CASSETKNTEAFF
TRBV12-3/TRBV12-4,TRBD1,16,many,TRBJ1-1,TGTGCCAGCAGTTCCGGGACAGGGGCCTTGAACACTGAAGCTTTCTTT,CASSSGTGALNTEAFF
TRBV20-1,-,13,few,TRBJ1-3,TGCAGTGCACACTTTGGGGCTGGAAACACCATATATTTT,CSAHFGAGNTIYF
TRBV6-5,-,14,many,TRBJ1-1,TGTGCCAGCAGTTCTCCAAGACAGAACACTGAAGCTTTCTTT,CASSSPRQNTEAFF
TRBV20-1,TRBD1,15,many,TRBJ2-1,TGCAGTGCCACAACCGGGACAGGTACTTCCAATGAGCAGTTCTTC,CSATTGTGTSNEQFF
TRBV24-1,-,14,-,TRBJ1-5,TGTGCCACCAGTGTCCGACAGGTTGATCAGCCCCAGCATTTT,CATSVRQVDQPQHF
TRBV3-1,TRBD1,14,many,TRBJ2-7,TGTGCCAGCAGCCAGGGGGACAGGGAGCCGGAGCAGTACTTC,CASSQGDREPEQYF
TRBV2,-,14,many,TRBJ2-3,TGTGCCAGCAGTGAGGGGTTGAGCACAGATACGCAGTATTTT,CASSEGLSTDTQYF
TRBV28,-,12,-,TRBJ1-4,TGTGCCAGCAGTAGACAGGAGGAAAAACTGTTTTTT,CASSRQEEKLFF
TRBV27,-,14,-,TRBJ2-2,TGTGCCAGCAGGGTAGGGGCCAACACCGGGGAGCTGTTTTTT,CASRVGANTGELFF
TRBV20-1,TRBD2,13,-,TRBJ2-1,TGCAGTGCTAGTGGGGGAGGGCCGTATGAGCAGTTCTTC,CSASGGGPYEQFF
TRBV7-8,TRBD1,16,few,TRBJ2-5,TGTGCCAGCAATTGGGGACAGGGGACACGTTTAGAGACCCAGTACTTC,CASNWGQGTRLETQYF
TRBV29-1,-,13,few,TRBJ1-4,TGCAGCGTTGGCGGGAAACTTAATGAAAAACTGTTTTTT,CSVGGKLNEKLFF
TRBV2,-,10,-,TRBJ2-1,TGTGCCAGCAACGTGAATGAGCAGTTCTTC,CASNVNEQFF
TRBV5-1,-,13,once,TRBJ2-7,TGCGCCAGCAGCTTATCGGACCACGAGGGGCAGTACTTC,CASSLSDHEGQYF
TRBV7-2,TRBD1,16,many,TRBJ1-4,TGTGCCAGCAGCTTTGGTCCGGGACAGGGCGGTGAAAAACTGTTTTTT,CASSFGPGQGGEKLFF
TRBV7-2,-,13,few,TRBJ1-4,TGTGCCAGCAGCCTAGACTGGGGGCGGGTACTGTTTTTT,CASSLDWGRVLFF
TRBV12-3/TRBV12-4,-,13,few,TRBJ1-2,TGTGCCAGCAGGTCGACAGTAGAATATGGCTACACCTTC,CASRSTVEYGYTF
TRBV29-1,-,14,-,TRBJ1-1,TGCAGCGTTGAGGTCATCGGGGGGAACACTGAAGCTTTCTTT,CSVEVIGGNTEAFF
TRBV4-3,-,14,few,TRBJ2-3,TGCGCCAGCAGCCAAGAAAGCGTCACAGATACGCAGTATTTT,CASSQESVTDTQYF
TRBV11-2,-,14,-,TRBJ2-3,TGTGCCAGCAGCGGGGTGGGAACCACAGATACGCAGTATTTT,CASSGVGTTDTQYF
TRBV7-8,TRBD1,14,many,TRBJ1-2,TGTGCCAGCAGCCCCGACAGGGGGTGGGGTGGCTACACCTTC,CASSPDRGWGGYTF
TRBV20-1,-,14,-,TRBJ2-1,TGCAGTGCTAAAGCTGTAAGAGTTTACAATGAGCAGTTCTTC,CSAKAVRVYNEQFF
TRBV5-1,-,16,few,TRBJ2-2,TGCGCCAGCAGCCCCTACAGGGAGGCTAACACCGGGGAGCTGTTTTTT,CASSPYREANTGELFF
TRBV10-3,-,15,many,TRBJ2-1,TGTGCCATCAGTGAGTCACATAGCTCCTACAATGAGCAGTTCTTC,CAISESHSSYNEQFF
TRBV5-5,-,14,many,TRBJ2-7,TGTGCCAGCAGCTCCGGAGGAGTCACCTACGAGCAGTACTTC,CASSSGGVTYEQYF
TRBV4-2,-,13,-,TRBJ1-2,TGTGCCAGCAGCTCTAGACAGAAGGATGGCTACACCTTC,CASSSRQKDGYTF
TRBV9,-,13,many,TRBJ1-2,TGTGCCAGCAGCGTAGATCCTAACTATGGCTACACCTTC,CASSVDPNYGYTF
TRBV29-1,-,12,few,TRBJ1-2,TGCAGCGCGATCGGCCAGTTCTATGGCTACACCTTC,CSAIGQFYGYTF
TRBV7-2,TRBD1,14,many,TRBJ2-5,TGTGCCAGCAGCCCGCCGACAGGGTTAGTTTTGCAGTACTTC,CASSPPTGLVLQYF
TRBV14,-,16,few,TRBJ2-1,TGTGCCAGCAGCCAAGGGAAGGCTCTGACGTGGGATGAGCAGTTCTTC,CASSQGKALTWDEQFF
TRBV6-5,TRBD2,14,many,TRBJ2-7,TGTGCCAGCAGTCCTCGGACTAGCAGCTACGAGCAGTACTTC,CASSPRTSSYEQYF
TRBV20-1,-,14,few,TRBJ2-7,TGCAGTGCTAGAGAACATCTACCGTCCTACGAGCAGTACTTC,CSAREHLPSYEQYF
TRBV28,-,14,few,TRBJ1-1,TGTGCCAGCAGACGCAACGGGGGGTTTACAGAAGCTTTCTTT,CASRRNGGFTEAFF
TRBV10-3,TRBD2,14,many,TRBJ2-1,TGTGCCATCAGTTACCTAGCGGGATACAATGAGCAGTTCTTC,CAISYLAGYNEQFF
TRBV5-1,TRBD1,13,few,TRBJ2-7,TGCGCCAGCAGCGCAGGGGGCGCCTACGAGCAGTACTTC,CASSAGGAYEQYF
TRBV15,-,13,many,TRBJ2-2,TGTGCCACCAGCAGAGAAATCACCGGGGAGCTGTTTTTT,CATSREITGELFF
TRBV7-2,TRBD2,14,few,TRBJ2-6,TGTGCCACTAGCGGGAGGTCTGGGGCCAACGTCCTGACTTTC,CATSGRSGANVLTF